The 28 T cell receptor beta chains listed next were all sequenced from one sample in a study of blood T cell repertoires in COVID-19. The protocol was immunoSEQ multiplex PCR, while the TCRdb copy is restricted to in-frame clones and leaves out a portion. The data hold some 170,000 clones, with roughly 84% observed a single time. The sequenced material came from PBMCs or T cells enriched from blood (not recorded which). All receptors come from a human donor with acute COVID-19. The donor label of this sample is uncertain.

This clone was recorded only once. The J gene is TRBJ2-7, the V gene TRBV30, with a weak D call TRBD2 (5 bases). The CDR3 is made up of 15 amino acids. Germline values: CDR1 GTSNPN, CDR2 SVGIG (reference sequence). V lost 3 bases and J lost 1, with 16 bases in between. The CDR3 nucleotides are TGTGCCTGGAGAGCGGTACAGTCCCTGTCCTACGAGCAGTACTTC. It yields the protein CAWRAVQSLSYEQYF.

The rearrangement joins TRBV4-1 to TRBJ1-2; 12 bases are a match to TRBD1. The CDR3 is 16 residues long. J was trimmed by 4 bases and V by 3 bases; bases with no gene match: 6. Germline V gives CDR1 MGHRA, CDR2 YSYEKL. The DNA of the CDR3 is TGCGCCAGCAGCCAGGGACAGGGGGCGCAGAGCTATGGCTACACCTTC. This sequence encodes CASSQGQGAQSYGYTF.

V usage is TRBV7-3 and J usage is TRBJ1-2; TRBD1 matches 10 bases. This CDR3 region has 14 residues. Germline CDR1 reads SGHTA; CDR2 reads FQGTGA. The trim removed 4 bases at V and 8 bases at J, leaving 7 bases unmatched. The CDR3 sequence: CASSSRQGAFGYTF. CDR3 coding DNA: TGTGCCAGCAGCTCTCGACAGGGGGCTTTCGGCTACACCTTC.

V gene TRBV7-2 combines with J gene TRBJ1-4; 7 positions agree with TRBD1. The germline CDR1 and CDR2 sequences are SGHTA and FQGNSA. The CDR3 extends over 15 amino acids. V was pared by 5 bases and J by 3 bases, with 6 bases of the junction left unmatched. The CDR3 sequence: CASSPGGSANEKLFF. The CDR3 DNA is TGTGCCAGCAGCCCAGGGGGTTCTGCTAATGAAAAACTGTTTTTT.

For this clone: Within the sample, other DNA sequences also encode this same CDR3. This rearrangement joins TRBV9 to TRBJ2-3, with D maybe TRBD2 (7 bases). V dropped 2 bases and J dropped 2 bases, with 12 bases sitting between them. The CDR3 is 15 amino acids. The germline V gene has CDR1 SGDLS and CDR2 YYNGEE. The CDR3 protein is CASSVGGGHTDTQYF. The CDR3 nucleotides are TGTGCCAGCAGCGTGGGCGGGGGACACACAGATACGCAGTATTTT.

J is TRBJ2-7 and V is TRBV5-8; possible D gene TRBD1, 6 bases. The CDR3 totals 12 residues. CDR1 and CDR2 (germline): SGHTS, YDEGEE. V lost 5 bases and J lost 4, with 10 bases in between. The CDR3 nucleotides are TGTGCCAGCAGTTTTCAGGGGTACGAGCAGTACTTC. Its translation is CASSFQGYEQYF.

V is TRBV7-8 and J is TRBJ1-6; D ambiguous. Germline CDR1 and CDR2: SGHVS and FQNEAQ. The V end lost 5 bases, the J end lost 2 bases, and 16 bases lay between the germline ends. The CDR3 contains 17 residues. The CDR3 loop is CASSQGLRRTYNSPLHF. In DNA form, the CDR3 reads TGTGCCAGCAGCCAAGGACTCCGCCGTACCTATAATTCACCCCTCCACTTT. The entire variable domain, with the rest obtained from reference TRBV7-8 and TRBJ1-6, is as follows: GAGVSQSPRYKVAKRGQDVALRCDPISGHVSLFWYQQALGQGPEFLTYFQNEAQLDKSGLPSDRFFAERPEGSVSTLKIQRTQQEDSAVYLCASSQGLRRTYNSPLHFGNGTRLTVT.

In DNA form, the CDR3 reads TGCGCCAGCAGCCAAGCAGAGACAGCCGGAACTGAAGCTTTCTTT. This gives the protein CASSQAETAGTEAFF. The gene calls are TRBV4-1 and TRBJ1-1; possibly TRBD1 for D (5 bases). V was shortened by 1 base and J by 5 bases, with 14 bases between the two germline ends. This CDR3 region has 15 residues. Looked up from germline, CDR1 is MGHRA and CDR2 is YSYEKL.

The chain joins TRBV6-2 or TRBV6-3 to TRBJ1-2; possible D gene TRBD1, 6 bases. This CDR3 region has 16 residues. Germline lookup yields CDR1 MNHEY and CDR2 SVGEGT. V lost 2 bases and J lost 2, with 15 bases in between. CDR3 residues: CASSYPYRVRNYGYTF. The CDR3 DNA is TGTGCCAGCAGTTACCCTTACAGGGTAAGAAACTATGGCTACACCTTC.

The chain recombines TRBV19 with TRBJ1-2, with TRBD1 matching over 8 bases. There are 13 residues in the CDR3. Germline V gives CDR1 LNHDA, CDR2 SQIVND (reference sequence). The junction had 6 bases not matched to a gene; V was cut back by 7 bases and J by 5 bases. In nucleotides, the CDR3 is TGTGCCAGTACTACCGGGACAGGTTATGGCTACACCTTC. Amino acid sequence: CASTTGTGYGYTF.

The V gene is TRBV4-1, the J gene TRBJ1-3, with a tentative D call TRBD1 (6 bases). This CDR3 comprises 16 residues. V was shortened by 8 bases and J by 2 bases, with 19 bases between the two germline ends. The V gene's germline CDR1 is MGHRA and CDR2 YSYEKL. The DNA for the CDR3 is TGCGCCAGCGCACGGGTGGGAGGGGGAGCTGGAAACACCATATATTTT. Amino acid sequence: CASARVGGGAGNTIYF.

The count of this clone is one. The CDR3 nucleotides read TGTGCCAGCAGCTTAACGGTCAAGGACAGGTCCACAGATACGCAGTATTTT. The encoded protein is CASSLTVKDRSTDTQYF. V usage is TRBV7-2 and J usage is TRBJ2-3; 7 nucleotides agree with TRBD1. Germline CDR1 is SGHTA and CDR2 is FQGNSA. The ends lost 2 bases at V and 2 bases at J; junction bases unmatched: 10. This CDR3 comprises 17 residues.

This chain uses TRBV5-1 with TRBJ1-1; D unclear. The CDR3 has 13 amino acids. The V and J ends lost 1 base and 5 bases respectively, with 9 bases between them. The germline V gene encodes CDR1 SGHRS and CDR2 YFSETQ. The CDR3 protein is CASSLTGKTEAFF. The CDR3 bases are TGCGCCAGCAGCTTGACCGGGAAGACTGAAGCTTTCTTT.

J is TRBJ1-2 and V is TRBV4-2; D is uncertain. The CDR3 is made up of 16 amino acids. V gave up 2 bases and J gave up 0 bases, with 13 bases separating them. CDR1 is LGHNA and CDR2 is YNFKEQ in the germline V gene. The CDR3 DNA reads TGTGCCAGCAGCCAAAGTGATGCGCGAGCTAACTATGGCTACACCTTC. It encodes CASSQSDARANYGYTF.

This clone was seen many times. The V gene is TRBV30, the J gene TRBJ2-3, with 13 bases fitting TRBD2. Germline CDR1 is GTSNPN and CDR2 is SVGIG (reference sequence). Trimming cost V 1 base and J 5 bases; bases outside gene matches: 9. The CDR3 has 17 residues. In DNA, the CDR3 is TGTGCCTGGAGTGGACGGGTAGGACTAGCGGGGGAAGATACGCAGTATTTT. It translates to CAWSGRVGLAGEDTQYF.

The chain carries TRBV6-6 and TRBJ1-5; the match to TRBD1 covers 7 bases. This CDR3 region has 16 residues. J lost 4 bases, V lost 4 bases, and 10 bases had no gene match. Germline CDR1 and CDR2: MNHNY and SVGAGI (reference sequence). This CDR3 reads CASSLVLDRMNQPQHF. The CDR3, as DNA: TGTGCCAGCAGTTTGGTCTTGGACAGGATGAATCAGCCCCAGCATTTT.

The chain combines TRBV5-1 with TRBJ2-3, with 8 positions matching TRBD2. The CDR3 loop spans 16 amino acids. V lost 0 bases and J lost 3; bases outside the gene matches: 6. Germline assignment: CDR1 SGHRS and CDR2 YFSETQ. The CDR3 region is CASSLERGPWTDTQYF. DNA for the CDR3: TGCGCCAGCAGCTTGGAGCGGGGGCCCTGGACAGATACGCAGTATTTT.

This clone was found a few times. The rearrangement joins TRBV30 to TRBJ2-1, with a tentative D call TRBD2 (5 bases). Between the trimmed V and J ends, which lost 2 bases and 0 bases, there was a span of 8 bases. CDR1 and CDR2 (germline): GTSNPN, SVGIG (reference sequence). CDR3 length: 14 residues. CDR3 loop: CAWSFGNSYNEQFF. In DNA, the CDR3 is TGTGCCTGGAGTTTCGGGAACTCCTACAATGAGCAGTTCTTC.

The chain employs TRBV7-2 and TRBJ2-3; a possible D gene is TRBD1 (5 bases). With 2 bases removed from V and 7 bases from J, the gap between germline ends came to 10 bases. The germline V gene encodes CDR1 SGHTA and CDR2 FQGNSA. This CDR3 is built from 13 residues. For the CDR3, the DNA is TGTGCCAGCAGCTTAACAGGTCCTAATACGCAGTATTTT. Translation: CASSLTGPNTQYF. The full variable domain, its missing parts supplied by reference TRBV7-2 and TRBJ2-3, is GAGVSQSPSNKVTEKGKDVELRCDPISGHTALYWYRQSLGQGLEFLIYFQGNSAPDKSGLPSDRFSAERTGGSVSTLTIQRTQQEDSAVYLCASSLTGPNTQYFGPGTRLTVL.

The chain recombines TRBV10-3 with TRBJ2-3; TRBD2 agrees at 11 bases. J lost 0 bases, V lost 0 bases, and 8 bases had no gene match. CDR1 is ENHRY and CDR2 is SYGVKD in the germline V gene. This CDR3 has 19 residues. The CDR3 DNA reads TGTGCCATCAGTGAGTCGCCTAGCGGGGGGCCCGTTAGCACAGATACGCAGTATTTT. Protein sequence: CAISESPSGGPVSTDTQYF.

This CDR3 reads CAISELWQVTYGYTF. The DNA for the CDR3 is TGTGCCATCAGTGAGTTGTGGCAGGTTACCTATGGCTACACCTTC. The V and J genes are TRBV10-3 and TRBJ1-2; D is unclear. CDR3 length equals 15 residues. Germline values: CDR1 ENHRY, CDR2 SYGVKD. The V gene lost 1 base and the J gene lost 4 bases, with 13 bases spanning the gap.

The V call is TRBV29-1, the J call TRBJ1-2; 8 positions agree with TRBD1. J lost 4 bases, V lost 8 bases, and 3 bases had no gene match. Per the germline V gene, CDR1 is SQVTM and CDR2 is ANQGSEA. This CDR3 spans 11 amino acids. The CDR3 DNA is TGCAGCATCGGACAGGGCTATGGCTACACCTTC. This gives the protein CSIGQGYGYTF.

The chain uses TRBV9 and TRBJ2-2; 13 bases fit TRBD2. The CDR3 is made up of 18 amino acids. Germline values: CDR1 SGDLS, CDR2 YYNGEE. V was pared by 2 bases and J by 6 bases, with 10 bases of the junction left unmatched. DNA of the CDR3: TGTGCCAGCAGCGTTGGACTAGCGGGGGCCGGGGGTCCCGGGGAGCTGTTTTTT. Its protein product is CASSVGLAGAGGPGELFF. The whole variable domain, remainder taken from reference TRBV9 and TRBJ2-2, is DSGVTQTPKHLITATGQRVTLRCSPRSGDLSVYWYQQSLDQGLQFLIQYYNGEERAKGNILERFSAQQFPDLHSELNLSSLELGDSALYFCASSVGLAGAGGPGELFFGEGSRLTVL.

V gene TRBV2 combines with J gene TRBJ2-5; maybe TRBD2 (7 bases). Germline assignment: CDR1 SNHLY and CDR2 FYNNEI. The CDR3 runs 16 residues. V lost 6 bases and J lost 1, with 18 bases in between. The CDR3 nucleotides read TGTGCCAGCAGGGCAGGGCGGGGGCGCAGCCAAGAGACCCAGTACTTC. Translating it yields CASRAGRGRSQETQYF. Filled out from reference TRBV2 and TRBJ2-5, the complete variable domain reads EPEVTQTPSHQVTQMGQEVILRCVPISNHLYFYWYRQILGQKVEFLVSFYNNEISEKSEIFDDQFSVERPDGSNFTLKIRSTKLEDSAMYFCASRAGRGRSQETQYFGPGTRLLVL.

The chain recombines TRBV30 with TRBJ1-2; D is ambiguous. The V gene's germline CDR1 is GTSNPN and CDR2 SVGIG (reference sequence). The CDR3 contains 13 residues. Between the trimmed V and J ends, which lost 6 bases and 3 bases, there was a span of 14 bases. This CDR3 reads CACRLSNYYGYTF. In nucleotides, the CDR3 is TGTGCCTGTCGACTGTCTAATTACTATGGCTACACCTTC. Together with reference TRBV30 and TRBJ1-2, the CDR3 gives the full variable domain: SQTIHQWPATLVQPVGSPLSLECTVEGTSNPNLYWYRQAAGRGLQLLFYSVGIGQISSEVPQNLSASRPQDRQFILSSKKLLLSDSGFYLCACRLSNYYGYTFGSGTRLTVV.

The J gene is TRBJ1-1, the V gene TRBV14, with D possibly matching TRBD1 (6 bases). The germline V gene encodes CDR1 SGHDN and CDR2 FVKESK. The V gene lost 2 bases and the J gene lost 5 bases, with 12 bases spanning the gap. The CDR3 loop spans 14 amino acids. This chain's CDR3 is CASSQQTRGTEAFF. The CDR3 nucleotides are TGTGCCAGCAGCCAACAAACCAGGGGTACTGAAGCTTTCTTT.

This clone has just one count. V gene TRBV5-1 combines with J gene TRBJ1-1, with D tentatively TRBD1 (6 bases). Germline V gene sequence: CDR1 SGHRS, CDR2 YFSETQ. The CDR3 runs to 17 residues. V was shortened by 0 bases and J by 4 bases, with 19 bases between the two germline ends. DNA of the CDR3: TGCGCCAGCAGCTTGGGAGTGCCACAGGGCGGGGGCACTGAAGCTTTCTTT. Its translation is CASSLGVPQGGGTEAFF.

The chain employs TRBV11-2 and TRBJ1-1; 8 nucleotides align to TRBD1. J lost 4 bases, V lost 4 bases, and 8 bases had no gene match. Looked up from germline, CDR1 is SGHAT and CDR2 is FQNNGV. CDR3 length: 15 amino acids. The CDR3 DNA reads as TGTGCCAGCAGCTCCCTCAGGGGGCTGGGCACTGAAGCTTTCTTT. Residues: CASSSLRGLGTEAFF. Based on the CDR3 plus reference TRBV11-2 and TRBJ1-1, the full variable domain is EAGVAQSPRYKIIEKRQSVAFWCNPISGHATLYWYQQILGQGPKLLIQFQNNGVVDDSQLPKDRFSAERLKGVDSTLKIQPAKLEDSAVYLCASSSLRGLGTEAFFGQGTRLTVV.